This TCR beta chain originates from a study of read filtering for tumor transcriptome and immune sequencing. On the study more broadly: Among patients, 17 to 20 were male and 15 or so female, aged roughly 45 to 90 (mean around 61). Transcriptome libraries were built from DNase-treated RNA. Per sample, TCR-region reads ranged about 4.05 to 10.27 million by IR-seq, roughly 75 to 1,400 by RNA-seq.

CDR3 length: 16 residues. The V segment lost 3 bases and the J segment 5 bases; nucleotides outside the gene matches: 5. Germline V CDR1 and CDR2: MNHEY, SVGAGI. From about 400 ng of RNA, a library with molecular barcoded alpha/delta and beta/gamma adaptors was made. Each CDR3 protein is one row after TCRdb ran MiXCR on the reads. The table shows fewer than 90,000 distinct CDR3 sequences, with about 12% occurring only once. This clonotype was seen ten or more times. The gene calls are TRBV6-5 and TRBJ2-1; 12 bases align to TRBD2. This TCR was sampled from a donor aged 40 or over with multiple myeloma. The sample consisted of a population of CD138-negative cells sorted from bone marrow. CDR3 sequence reads: CASSYFRLAGDNEQFF. The DNA of the CDR3 is TGTGCCAGCAGTTATTTCCGACTAGCGGGGGACAATGAGCAGTTCTTC.